This is a list of T cell receptor beta chains from one sample in a study of type 1 regulatory T cells. Their recognized antigens are unknown. TCRdb reprocessed the reads via MiXCR and lists one record per CDR3 protein. This sample yields 60,000 to 70,000 distinct CDR3 sequences, of which 49% are seen a single time; approximately 2.3% belongs to the top ten. Source material: cultured non-Tr1 T cells, either the whole culture or a sorted T cell fraction (not recorded which). The receptors shown here come from a human donor in good health. Both conserved end residues are part of each CDR3. The D gene is left open where the match is weak. Some rows mark clone size as missing; the rest say once, few, many or name a class of expanded clone.

J | D | size | V | DNA | CDR3
TRBJ2-5 | - | - | TRBV15 | TGTGCCACCAGCAGAGAGGACCAAGAGACCCAGTACTTC | CATSREDQETQYF
TRBJ2-7 | - | - | TRBV6-2/TRBV6-3 | TGTGCCAGCAGTTCCCGACCGGATAGAGAGACGAGTGGGGCGAAGTTGTACGAGCAGTACTTC | CASSSRPDRETSGAKLYEQYF
TRBJ1-2 | - | many | TRBV18 | TGTGCCAGCTCACGCATAACGGAGGATATTAACTATGGCTACACCTTC | CASSRITEDINYGYTF
TRBJ2-7 | TRBD2 | - | TRBV5-1 | TGCGCCAGCAGCTTAGGGGGACTAGCGGGGAGTAGCTCCTACGAGCAGTACTTC | CASSLGGLAGSSSYEQYF
TRBJ2-5 | TRBD2 | - | TRBV5-1 | TGCGCCAGCAGACCTAGCGGGGAGCAAGAGACCCAGTACTTC | CASRPSGEQETQYF
TRBJ1-1 | - | few | TRBV12-3/TRBV12-4 | TGTGCCAGCAGTTTAGAGGGAAGGTACACTGAAGCTTTCTTT | CASSLEGRYTEAFF
TRBJ2-2 | - | - | TRBV6-6 | TGTGCCAGCAGTTACTCGTCTGACACCGGGGAGCTGTTTTTT | CASSYSSDTGELFF
TRBJ2-7 | TRBD1 | once | TRBV7-2 | TGTGCCAGCAGCCCCAGGGGGGCAGGGGGCATATACGAGCAGTACTTC | CASSPRGAGGIYEQYF
TRBJ2-3 | - | - | TRBV12-3/TRBV12-4 | TGTGCCAGCAGTTTAATGCGGGGAAGCACAGATACGCAGTATTTT | CASSLMRGSTDTQYF
TRBJ2-5 | - | - | TRBV7-2 | TGTGCCAGCAGCTTAGCGGGAAGGGAGACCCAGTACTTC | CASSLAGRETQYF
TRBJ1-2 | TRBD1 | - | TRBV13 | TGTGCCAGCAGCGACTCACGAACAGGGGGTTTTGGCTACACCTTC | CASSDSRTGGFGYTF
TRBJ1-1 | - | many | TRBV2 | TGTGCCAGCAGCAGTCGGACTGAAGCTTTCTTT | CASSSRTEAFF
TRBJ2-7 | - | few | TRBV12-3/TRBV12-4 | TGTGCCAGCAGTTCCCCCCCCCTCTACGAGCAGTACTTC | CASSSPPLYEQYF
TRBJ2-3 | TRBD1 | - | TRBV11-2 | TGTGCCAGCAGAAGCCTCCGGGACAGGGGCACAGATACGCAGTATTTT | CASRSLRDRGTDTQYF
TRBJ1-5 | - | - | TRBV12-3/TRBV12-4 | TGTGCCAGCAGTGATAAGGGTCAGCCCCAGCATTTT | CASSDKGQPQHF
TRBJ1-5 | - | - | TRBV6-2/TRBV6-3 | TGTGCGGACTCCCCCCCTCGCTATAGCAATCAGCCCCAGCATTTT | CADSPPRYSNQPQHF
TRBJ1-5 | - | few | TRBV7-8 | TGTGCCAGCAGCTTGGATACAGGGAATCAGCCCCAGCATTTT | CASSLDTGNQPQHF
TRBJ2-3 | TRBD2 | - | TRBV24-1 | TGTGCCACCAGTGATTTGTCTACTAGCGGGGGGTGGGGTACGCAGTATTTT | CATSDLSTSGGWGTQYF
TRBJ1-1 | - | few | TRBV10-1 | TGCGCCAGCAGCTCGGACGGGAACACTGAAGCTTTCTTT | CASSSDGNTEAFF
TRBJ2-2 | - | - | TRBV5-1 | TGCGCCAGCAGCTTGGTGGCCCGGGCTCACACCGGGGAGCTGTTTTTT | CASSLVARAHTGELFF
TRBJ1-6 | TRBD1 | - | TRBV9 | TGTGCCAGCAGCGGGACAGGGGGCTCACCCCTCCACTTT | CASSGTGGSPLHF
TRBJ2-7 | TRBD2 | - | TRBV5-5 | TGTGCCAGCAGCTTGGCCCTAGCGGGCTACTACGAGCAGTACTTC | CASSLALAGYYEQYF
TRBJ2-1 | - | few | TRBV11-3 | TGTGCCAGCAGCCCCCAGGGCGCCAATGAGCAGTTCTTC | CASSPQGANEQFF
TRBJ1-4 | TRBD1 | - | TRBV20-1 | TGCAGTGCTAGTCCCCCAACAGGGGAAGGCGAAAAACTGTTTTTT | CSASPPTGEGEKLFF
TRBJ1-2 | TRBD1 | - | TRBV11-2 | TGTGCCAGCAGCCCCATCCGGGACAGGGTCTATGGCTACACCTTC | CASSPIRDRVYGYTF
TRBJ2-7 | - | - | TRBV6-2/TRBV6-3 | TGTGCCAGCGGCAGCTACGAGCAGTACTTC | CASGSYEQYF
TRBJ1-4 | - | - | TRBV7-9 | TGTGCCAGCAGCTTGATGGGGCAGGGGCGTGAAAAACTGTTTTTT | CASSLMGQGREKLFF
TRBJ2-2 | - | - | TRBV6-1 | TGTGCCAGCAGTGGGAACAGGGCGGGGACCGGGGAGCTGTTTTTT | CASSGNRAGTGELFF
TRBJ1-1 | - | few | TRBV5-1 | TGCGCCAGCAGCTTTATATCCAGCGGGGACACTGAAGCTTTCTTT | CASSFISSGDTEAFF
TRBJ1-5 | - | - | TRBV3-1 | TGTGCCAGCAGCCAAGGGGGGGGGCGAGCAAGCAATCAGCCCCAGCATTTT | CASSQGGGRASNQPQHF
TRBJ2-1 | - | once | TRBV11-2 | TGTGCCAGCAGCTTAGGAGGAAGGGTTTCAGAGCGGCACTCCTACAATGAGCAGTTCTTC | CASSLGGRVSERHSYNEQFF
TRBJ2-5 | - | few | TRBV19 | TGTGCCAGTACCCACCATAAGGACTTC | CASTHHKDF
TRBJ1-2 | TRBD1 | - | TRBV15 | TGTGCCACCAGCGCGACAGGGGGCTATGGCTACACCTTC | CATSATGGYGYTF
TRBJ1-3 | TRBD1 | - | TRBV12-3/TRBV12-4 | TGTGCCAGCAGTCTACGGACAGGGGGTTCTGGAAACACCATATATTTT | CASSLRTGGSGNTIYF
TRBJ2-7 | TRBD1 | - | TRBV12-3/TRBV12-4 | TGTGCCAGCAGTTCTCGGGACAGCCACTCCTACGAGCAGTACTTC | CASSSRDSHSYEQYF
TRBJ2-7 | TRBD1 | - | TRBV20-1 | TGCAGTGCTATGATCCCGGGACAGGGGAACGAGCAGTACTTC | CSAMIPGQGNEQYF
TRBJ1-1 | - | - | TRBV2 | TGTGCCAGCAGTGGCGGTGGAGGGAACACTGAAGCTTTCTTT | CASSGGGGNTEAFF
TRBJ1-2 | - | once | TRBV19 | TGTGCCAGTAGTATATCGGGCCGGACTAACTATGGCTACATCTTC | CASSISGRTNYGYIF
TRBJ1-2 | TRBD1 | - | TRBV7-2 | TGTGCCAACAGCTTAGCGACGGGACAGGGCGGAGGGGACTATGGCTACACCTTC | CANSLATGQGGGDYGYTF
TRBJ2-3 | - | - | TRBV7-2 | TGTGCCAGCAGCCGCTTCCGGGATACGCAGTATTTT | CASSRFRDTQYF
TRBJ2-1 | TRBD2 | - | TRBV4-1 | TGCGCCAGCAGCCGCCCCGGCGGGGGCAATGAGCAGTTCTTC | CASSRPGGGNEQFF
TRBJ2-3 | TRBD2 | - | TRBV18 | TGTGCCAGCTCACCACCGGGACTAGCGACAGATACGCAGTATTTT | CASSPPGLATDTQYF
TRBJ2-3 | - | - | TRBV5-1 | TGCGCCAGCAGCTTGCCTCAGCCCCAGTATTTT | CASSLPQPQYF
TRBJ1-2 | TRBD1 | - | TRBV24-1 | TGTGCCACCAGTGATCCCGGACAGGGGATCTATGGCTACACCTTC | CATSDPGQGIYGYTF
TRBJ2-7 | TRBD2 | - | TRBV4-2 | TGTGCCAGCAGCCAAGATATGAGGCGGGGGGGCACCTACGAGCAGTACTTC | CASSQDMRRGGTYEQYF
TRBJ2-6 | TRBD1 | - | TRBV6-5 | TGTGCCAGCAGTTACACGCCCGGGACAGGGAGAAATTCTGGGGCCAACGTCCTGACTTTC | CASSYTPGTGRNSGANVLTF
TRBJ2-1 | - | - | TRBV24-1 | TGTGCCACCAGCGACAGCGCTCAGAACTACAATGAGCAGTTCTTC | CATSDSAQNYNEQFF
TRBJ1-5 | - | few | TRBV27 | TGTGCCAGCAGTTCCCCCGCAGGCAATCAGCCCCAGCATTTT | CASSSPAGNQPQHF
TRBJ1-1 | TRBD1 | - | TRBV6-1 | TGTGCCATCAACCACGGACAGGGTGGTGAAGCTTTCTTT | CAINHGQGGEAFF
TRBJ2-5 | - | - | TRBV5-1 | TGCGCCAGAGCTGCGCCGGGGCGCACCCAAGAGACCCAGTACTTC | CARAAPGRTQETQYF
TRBJ2-3 | - | - | TRBV12-3/TRBV12-4 | TGTGCCAGCAGTTTAGCAGGACGGCCAACCACAGATACGCAGTATTTT | CASSLAGRPTTDTQYF
TRBJ1-2 | - | few | TRBV2 | TGTGCCAGCAGTGAAGACTATCTGGGCTACACCTTC | CASSEDYLGYTF
TRBJ2-7 | - | few | TRBV4-1 | TGCGCCAGCAGCCAAGTCCTGGGACAAGGCTACGAGCAGTACTTC | CASSQVLGQGYEQYF
TRBJ2-7 | TRBD1 | - | TRBV7-9 | TGTGCCAGCAGCCCGGACGGCAGGGGGCGCTTTGTCGAGCAGTACTTC | CASSPDGRGRFVEQYF
TRBJ2-4 | - | - | TRBV7-2 | TGTGCCAGCAGCAAGGACGGGGGCACGAACCGCATTGAGTACTTC | CASSKDGGTNRIEYF
TRBJ2-5 | TRBD2 | - | TRBV18 | TGTGCCAGCTCCCACGGTGGACTAGCGGGGGTGTACCAAGAGACCCAGTACTTC | CASSHGGLAGVYQETQYF
TRBJ1-1 | - | - | TRBV28 | TGTGCCAGCATACCGGAGGGCCGGGGGGGGAACACTGAAGCTTTCTTT | CASIPEGRGGNTEAFF
TRBJ2-3 | - | - | TRBV20-1 | TGCAGTGCTAGAGATAGCCGAGGGAACACAGATACGCAGTATTTT | CSARDSRGNTDTQYF